The 29 T cell receptor beta chains listed next were all sequenced from one sample in a study of shared clonotypes between healthy human individuals. TCRdb's copy holds only in-frame clones and misses some; the assay was immunoSEQ multiplex PCR. The sample contains about half a million clones, over 70% of which appear only once. What was sequenced was PBMCs. The receptors were sampled from a woman aged 40-49 years in good health. Some clones in this sample may be carry-over from other donors' samples.

This sequence joins TRBV7-2 and TRBJ2-3, with 11 nucleotides matching TRBD2. V lost 5 bases and J lost 1; bases outside the gene matches: 2. In germline, CDR1 is SGHTA, CDR2 FQGNSA. The CDR3 totals 15 residues. The CDR3 spells CASSRLAGRTDTQYF. The CDR3, as DNA: TGTGCCAGCAGCAGACTAGCGGGACGCACAGATACGCAGTATTTT. The whole variable domain, filled in from reference TRBV7-2 and TRBJ2-3, reads GAGVSQSPSNKVTEKGKDVELRCDPISGHTALYWYRQSLGQGLEFLIYFQGNSAPDKSGLPSDRFSAERTGGSVSTLTIQRTQQEDSAVYLCASSRLAGRTDTQYFGPGTRLTVL.

This clone was observed a single time. V and J are TRBV7-3 and TRBJ2-1; 7 bases line up with TRBD2. CDR3 size: 15 residues. The V gene's germline CDR1 is SGHTA and CDR2 FQGTGA. V lost 2 bases to trimming and J lost 1 base; unmatched junction nucleotides: 2. The CDR3 DNA follows: TGTGCCAGCAGCTTAGCGGGAGCTTCCTACAATGAGCAGTTCTTC. It encodes CASSLAGASYNEQFF.

Worth noting for this clone: A far larger clone differs by one base, so this is likely a read error. Other DNA variants within this sample encode the same CDR3. The V and J genes are TRBV4-1 and TRBJ1-2, with 10 bases that match TRBD1. Trimming cost V 2 bases and J 2 bases; bases outside gene matches: 5. There are 16 residues in the CDR3. Germline values: CDR1 MGHRA, CDR2 YSYEKL. The CDR3 reads CASSQPGTGVNYGYTF. The CDR3 nucleotides are TGCGCCAGCAGCCAACCTGGGACAGGGGTCAACTATGGCTACACCTTC.

The J gene is TRBJ1-1, the V gene TRBV10-1; D perhaps matches TRBD1 (6 bases). Per germline, CDR1 WNHNN and CDR2 SYGVQD (reference sequence). CDR3 length equals 13 residues. V was cut by 5 bases and J by 9 bases, with 16 bases left in between. CDR3 nucleotide sequence: TGCGCCAGCAGTTTTAAATCGACAGGTAAAGCTTTCTTT. This codes for CASSFKSTGKAFF.

This CDR3 reads CSAIKSEQYF. The CDR3 nucleotides are TGCAGTGCTATCAAAAGCGAGCAGTACTTC. The chain combines TRBV20-1 with TRBJ2-7; the D is unclear. CDR1 is DFQATT and CDR2 is SNEGSKA in the germline V gene (reference sequence). V dropped 4 bases and J dropped 6 bases, with 7 bases sitting between them. The CDR3 runs 10 residues.

Worth noting for this clone: With a far larger clone one base away, a read error is the likely cause. The chain employs TRBV30 and TRBJ2-5; 10 bases match TRBD2. This CDR3 region has 14 residues. Germline assignment: CDR1 GTSNPN and CDR2 SVGIG (reference sequence). V was clipped by 4 bases and J by 7 bases; unmatched bases: 9. Written as DNA, the CDR3 is TGTGCCTGGACTAGCGGGAGCTTTCAGGGGACCCAGTACTTC. Translation gives CAWTSGSFQGTQYF.

V is TRBV18 and J is TRBJ2-1; D is possibly TRBD1 or TRBD2 (5 bases each). V lost 5 bases and J lost 5, with 10 bases in between. There are 13 residues in the CDR3. Germline CDR1 and CDR2: KGHSH and LQKENI. The CDR3 region has the DNA TGTGCCAGCTCATCGGGACGTAACAATGAGCAGTTCTTC. Its protein product is CASSSGRNNEQFF.

The table lists this clone with many counts. The chain combines TRBV6-4 with TRBJ2-3; 8 nucleotides match TRBD2. The length of the CDR3 is 15 residues. Germline CDR1 reads MRHNA; CDR2 reads SNTAGT. Germline trimming cut 0 bases from V and 5 bases from J; bases unmatched to any gene: 4. CDR3 region: CASSDSGAGGDTQYF. Here the CDR3 DNA reads TGTGCCAGCAGTGACTCGGGGGCGGGAGGAGATACGCAGTATTTT.

A word on this clone: With a far larger clone one base away, a read error is the likely cause. Within the sample, other DNA sequences also encode this same CDR3. This chain connects TRBV10-3 to TRBJ2-5; D gene unclear. Trimming left V 2 bases short and J 1 base short, with 11 bases between. Germline loops: CDR1 ENHRY, CDR2 SYGVKD. The CDR3 length is 15 residues. CDR3 sequence (DNA): TGTGCCATCAGTGAGGTTGCGGAACTCCAAGAGACCCAGTACTTC. Translating gives CAISEVAELQETQYF.

The chain combines TRBV5-4 with TRBJ2-5; D is perhaps TRBD1 (5 bases). The length of the CDR3 is 15 residues. CDR1 SGHNT and CDR2 YYREEE come from the germline V gene (reference sequence). Trimming pared 2 bases from V and 0 bases from J, leaving 11 bases between. The CDR3 coding sequence is TGTGCCAGCAGCTTCCCCAGGGCCGACCAAGAGACCCAGTACTTC. This gives the protein CASSFPRADQETQYF. Filled out from reference TRBV5-4 and TRBJ2-5, the complete variable domain reads ETGVTQSPTHLIKTRGQQVTLRCSSQSGHNTVSWYQQALGQGPQFIFQYYREEENGRGNFPPRFSGLQFPNYSSELNVNALELDDSALYLCASSFPRADQETQYFGPGTRLLVL.

This clone turned up a few times. J is TRBJ1-5 and V is TRBV18; D uncertain. V lost 5 bases, J lost 1 base, and 12 bases lay in between. Germline-derived CDR1 and CDR2 are KGHSH and LQKENI. There are 15 residues in the CDR3. The CDR3 region has the DNA TGTGCCAGCTCAACAGCCGTGGGGAGCAATCAGCCCCAGCATTTT. Its translation is CASSTAVGSNQPQHF.

V gene TRBV27 combines with J gene TRBJ1-1, with D possibly matching TRBD1 (6 bases). In germline, CDR1 is MNHEY, CDR2 SMNVEV (reference sequence). Trimming removed 2 bases at V and 4 bases at J, with 11 bases between. The CDR3 is 14 amino acids. The CDR3 region is CASSLRGHGTEAFF. The CDR3 nucleotides are TGTGCCAGCAGTTTACGGGGGCATGGCACTGAAGCTTTCTTT.

This chain connects TRBV10-3 to TRBJ2-1; 8 positions agree with TRBD1. V lost 4 bases and J lost 8; bases outside the gene matches: 7. CDR1 ENHRY and CDR2 SYGVKD come from the germline V gene. This CDR3 has 14 residues. CDR3 sequence (DNA): TGTGCCATCAGTGCAGGACAGGGTTTTCATGAGCAGTTCTTC. Protein sequence: CAISAGQGFHEQFF.

On this clone itself: A far larger clone is one nucleotide away, so this likely arose from a read error. The sample has other DNA sequences that encode this CDR3 too. This rearrangement joins TRBV5-6 to TRBJ2-6; D is perhaps TRBD1 or TRBD2 (6 bases each). Germline lookup yields CDR1 SGHDT and CDR2 YYEEEE. The ends were cut back, 3 bases at V and 7 bases at J, with 14 bases in the middle. The CDR3 sequence is 15 residues long. This CDR3 is CASSSWGAGANVLTF. The DNA of the CDR3 is TGTGCCAGCAGCTCCTGGGGGGCCGGTGCCAACGTCCTGACTTTC.

For this clone: This likely came from a read error, as a far larger clone is one base away. This sequence joins TRBV6-5 and TRBJ2-5, with D perhaps matching TRBD2 (5 bases). The J call is doubtful: the DNA matches TRBJ2-7 better. The CDR3 spans 15 residues. Germline V gives CDR1 MNHEY, CDR2 SVGAGI. The CDR3: CASSVSTDSPYEQYF. In nucleotides, the CDR3 is TGTGCCAGCAGCGTCTCTACGGACTCACCCTACGAGCAGTACTTC.

Note on this clone: It differs at one base from a far larger clone, so likely a read error. Other nucleotide sequences from this sample produce the same CDR3. J is TRBJ1-4 and V is TRBV4-1; D uncertain. CDR1 and CDR2 (germline): MGHRA, YSYEKL. The length of the CDR3 is 13 residues. V was pared by 2 bases and J by 8 bases, with 9 bases between. CDR3 protein: CASSQSPAEKLFF. The CDR3 DNA follows: TGCGCCAGCAGCCAAAGTCCGGCCGAAAAACTGTTTTTT.

This sequence joins TRBV9 and TRBJ1-1; D unresolved. The V end lost 0 bases, the J end lost 3 bases, and 24 bases lay between the germline ends. The CDR3 is 19 residues long. Germline lookup yields CDR1 SGDLS and CDR2 YYNGEE. This chain's CDR3 is CASSVATVSSSRWDTEAFF. The CDR3 DNA follows: TGTGCCAGCAGCGTAGCTACAGTCAGCAGCTCCAGGTGGGACACTGAAGCTTTCTTT. Looking up the rest from reference TRBV9 and TRBJ1-1 gives the full variable domain: DSGVTQTPKHLITATGQRVTLRCSPRSGDLSVYWYQQSLDQGLQFLIQYYNGEERAKGNILERFSAQQFPDLHSELNLSSLELGDSALYFCASSVATVSSSRWDTEAFFGQGTRLTVV.

The rearrangement uses TRBV28 and TRBJ1-6; 9 bases are a match to TRBD1. Per germline, CDR1 MDHEN and CDR2 SYDVKM. V was clipped by 3 bases and J by 5 bases; unmatched bases: 2. This CDR3 contains 15 residues. DNA of the CDR3: TGTGCCAGCAGTTTTGGGGACAGGGATAATTCACCCCTCCACTTT. Translated: CASSFGDRDNSPLHF.

The rearrangement links TRBV14 to TRBJ1-4; D not certain. V was clipped by 6 bases and J by 9 bases, with 11 bases between them. The CDR3 consists of 12 residues. Germline-derived CDR1 and CDR2 are SGHDN and FVKESK. The CDR3 DNA follows: TGTGCCAGCAGTGGTTTCGCCCAAAAACTGTTTTTT. This sequence encodes CASSGFAQKLFF.

The chain is built from TRBV7-3 and TRBJ2-2; 8 bases line up with TRBD1. The CDR3 loop spans 16 amino acids. V lost 5 bases, J lost 0 bases, and 5 bases stayed unmatched. The germline gives CDR1 SGHTA, CDR2 FQGTGA. The DNA of the CDR3 is TGTGCCAGCAGCACCCCGGACAGGGCGAACACCGGGGAGCTGTTTTTT. Protein sequence: CASSTPDRANTGELFF. Looking up the rest from reference TRBV7-3 and TRBJ2-2 gives the full variable domain: GAGVSQTPSNKVTEKGKYVELRCDPISGHTALYWYRQSLGQGPEFLIYFQGTGAADDSGLPNDRFFAVRPEGSVSTLKIQRTERGDSAVYLCASSTPDRANTGELFFGEGSRLTVL.

About this clone itself: This specimen includes other DNA sequences encoding the same CDR3. This CDR3 is CAWSVGGNTEAFF. In DNA, the CDR3 is TGTGCCTGGAGTGTCGGCGGGAACACTGAAGCTTTCTTT. The rearrangement uses TRBV30 and TRBJ1-1; D call uncertain. The CDR3 extends over 13 amino acids. Germline CDR1 is GTSNPN and CDR2 is SVGIG (reference sequence). V was clipped by 0 bases and J by 1 base, with 6 bases between them.

This chain connects TRBV7-8 to TRBJ2-7, with D maybe TRBD1 (6 bases). CDR3 length: 13 residues. Germline loops: CDR1 SGHVS, CDR2 FQNEAQ. V was shortened by 0 bases and J by 5 bases, with 8 bases between the two germline ends. CDR3 DNA sequence: TGTGCCAGCAGCTTAGCGGGGGCCCACGAGCAGTACTTC. Translation: CASSLAGAHEQYF.

This chain's CDR3 is CASSPQLTGNTIYF. CDR3 bases: TGTGCCAGCAGCCCCCAATTAACTGGAAACACCATATATTTT. The rearrangement links TRBV4-2 to TRBJ1-3; no definite D call. Trimming shortened V by 4 bases and J by 2 bases, and 9 bases separated the two germline ends. From germline, CDR1 is LGHNA and CDR2 YNFKEQ. This CDR3 is built from 14 residues.

The CDR3 protein is CASSLALRSYEQYF. The CDR3 coding sequence is TGTGCCAGCAGCTTAGCTCTCCGCTCCTACGAGCAGTACTTC. The chain employs TRBV7-2 and TRBJ2-7, with unresolved D. Per germline, CDR1 SGHTA and CDR2 FQGNSA. This CDR3 has 14 residues. V was cut by 0 bases and J by 0 bases, with 6 bases left in between.

This clone was seen only once. The genes are TRBV5-6 and TRBJ2-3; maybe TRBD1 (5 bases). V was pared by 0 bases and J by 4 bases, with 9 bases between. The CDR3 runs 14 residues. The germline CDR1 and CDR2 sequences are SGHDT and YYEEEE. For the CDR3, the DNA is TGTGCCAGCAGCTTGGGGGTCAGGGCAGATACGCAGTATTTT. It specifies CASSLGVRADTQYF.

V and J are TRBV7-8 and TRBJ1-5; D unclear. This CDR3 is 14 amino acids long. CDR1 is SGHVS, CDR2 FQNEAQ, per germline. V dropped 5 bases and J dropped 2 bases, with 10 bases sitting between them. CDR3 coding DNA: TGTGCCAGCAGCGGTCCGGGAGGCAATCAGCCCCAGCATTTT. This encodes CASSGPGGNQPQHF.

Here the CDR3 reads CASSKTEGAYGYTF. CDR3 nucleotide sequence: TGCGCCAGCAGCAAAACGGAAGGGGCCTATGGCTACACCTTC. The chain joins TRBV5-1 to TRBJ1-2, with D perhaps TRBD1 (5 bases). In germline, CDR1 is SGHRS, CDR2 YFSETQ. V was shortened by 4 bases and J by 4 bases, with 14 bases between the two germline ends. The CDR3 sequence is 14 residues long. Complete variable domain (other parts from reference TRBV5-1 and TRBJ1-2): KAGVTQTPRYLIKTRGQQVTLSCSPISGHRSVSWYQQTPGQGLQFLFEYFSETQRNKGNFPGRFSGRQFSNSRSEMNVSTLELGDSALYLCASSKTEGAYGYTFGSGTRLTVV.

The chain uses TRBV7-8 and TRBJ2-1; a possible D gene is TRBD1 (5 bases). V shed 0 bases and J shed 2 bases, with 11 bases lying between them. Germline loops: CDR1 SGHVS, CDR2 FQNEAQ. The CDR3 runs to 16 residues. CDR3 amino acids: CASSLAGRETYNEQFF. The CDR3 DNA sequence: TGTGCCAGCAGCTTAGCGGGCAGGGAAACCTACAATGAGCAGTTCTTC.

Of note for this clone: Other DNA sequences in the sample encode the same CDR3. The genes are TRBV15 and TRBJ1-2; no firm D call. This CDR3 has 12 residues. The germline V and J ends were trimmed by 3 bases and 4 bases, with 6 bases remaining between them. CDR1 is LNHNV and CDR2 is YYDKDF in the germline V gene (reference sequence). The CDR3 sequence is CATSRAGYGYTF. Here the CDR3 DNA reads TGTGCCACCAGCAGGGCGGGCTATGGCTACACCTTC.